A single sample is the source of the 5 T cell receptor beta chains below, sequenced in a study of shared clonotypes between healthy human individuals (dated by TCRdb to about 2020). CD8 naive samples were obtained by positive selection for CCR7 among CD45RO-negative cells, yielding a CD45RA+CCR7+ population from which TemRA cells were excluded. Library preparation employed the immunoSEQ multiplex PCR assay. TCRdb limited this immuneACCESS table to in-frame rearrangements with V and J called. A share of clones is missing; checked studies link under half to unresolved V genes, and the rest is unexplained. Counted in this sample were approximately 1.9 million clones; about 94% of them appeared once. The top ten constitute 1.5% to 2% of the sample. Sequenced input: naive CD8+ T cells from PBMCs. Sample cell subset or site, as interpreted from the label and publication: CD45RA+CCR7+. The receptors stem from a young man in good health. Some clones in this sample may be carry-over from other donors' samples.

The rearrangement uses TRBV7-2 and TRBJ1-5; 8 positions match TRBD1. This CDR3 is 15 amino acids long. The germline gives CDR1 SGHTA, CDR2 FQGNSA. With V trimmed by 6 bases and J by 6 bases, 10 bases remained unmatched. The CDR3 sequence: CASSWGTGGGQPQHF. As DNA, the CDR3 is TGTGCCAGCAGTTGGGGAACAGGGGGTGGTCAGCCCCAGCATTTT.

The rearrangement joins TRBV5-8 to TRBJ2-7; 8 positions agree with TRBD1. Germline V gene lookup returns CDR1 SGHTS and CDR2 YDEGEE. The CDR3 length is 14 residues. V lost 4 bases and J lost 6; bases outside the gene matches: 9. The DNA of the CDR3 is TGTGCCAGCAGCAGCCAGGGGGCTCCAGTCGAGCAGTACTTC. Its protein product is CASSSQGAPVEQYF.

The table lists this clone with a count of one. The chain couples TRBV6-1 to TRBJ1-1; 8 nucleotides align to TRBD1. Germline lookup yields CDR1 MNHNS and CDR2 SASEGT. J was trimmed by 0 bases and V by 7 bases; bases with no gene match: 7. This CDR3 is 15 amino acids long. This chain's CDR3 is CASNLDRELNTEAFF. The CDR3 DNA reads TGTGCCAGCAACCTGGACAGGGAGTTGAACACTGAAGCTTTCTTT.

The chain recombines TRBV2 with TRBJ2-3, with D perhaps assigned TRBD1 or TRBD2 (5 bases each). The V end was cut by 7 bases, the J end by 9 bases, with 14 bases between. The CDR3 length is 12 residues. Looked up from germline, CDR1 is SNHLY and CDR2 is FYNNEI. CDR3 sequence (DNA): TGTGCCAGCACTAATGTGGGGGAGACGCAGTATTTT. This sequence encodes CASTNVGETQYF.

This clone was seen a single time. The chain recombines TRBV9 with TRBJ2-1; a possible D gene is TRBD2 (6 bases). Trimming stripped 0 bases from V and 0 bases from J, with 10 bases between. Germline values: CDR1 SGDLS, CDR2 YYNGEE. This CDR3 spans 16 amino acids. DNA for the CDR3: TGTGCCAGCAGCGTAGCCCGCGGGACCTCCTACAATGAGCAGTTCTTC. It encodes CASSVARGTSYNEQFF.